These 23 T cell receptor beta chains share one sample of origin, sequenced in a study of human T cells and chemical hapten exposure. As to time point: patch test 1, 2 weeks after DPC sensitization. Treatment defined: therapeutic diphenylcyclopropenone sensitization with weekly scalp DPC. One entry per CDR3 protein results from TCRdb running MiXCR on the RACE reads. The sample lists some 120,000 distinct CDR3 sequences; around an eighth were seen once. The sequencing used whole blood, collected in connection with sensitization to the hapten diphenylcyclopropenone (DPC). The receptors were gathered from a woman between 45 and 65 years old with alopecia areata. Some clones in this sample may be carry-over from other donors' samples.

This clonotype has at least ten counts. J is TRBJ1-5 and V is TRBV29-1; possibly TRBD1 for D (5 bases). V was trimmed by 4 bases and J by 5 bases, leaving 9 bases between them. The CDR3 contains 12 residues. Germline V gene lookup returns CDR1 SQVTM and CDR2 ANQGSEA. CDR3 sequence reads: CSVGSGYQPQHF. The CDR3 bases are TGCAGCGTTGGGTCAGGGTATCAGCCCCAGCATTTT.

This clonotype was detected a few times. The V call is TRBV20-1, the J call TRBJ1-2; D is unresolved. Germline loops: CDR1 DFQATT, CDR2 SNEGSKA (reference sequence). Trimming left V 3 bases short and J 4 bases short, with 15 bases between. This CDR3 comprises 14 residues. The CDR3 protein is CSASSFVGSYGYTF. The CDR3 bases are TGCAGTGCTAGTAGCTTCGTAGGGTCCTATGGCTACACCTTC.

This clonotype was observed at least ten times. This chain uses TRBV5-4 with TRBJ1-1, with 7 positions matching TRBD1. CDR3 length: 14 residues. Unmatched junction bases numbered 11, after V lost 5 bases and J lost 7 bases. Germline CDR1 SGHNT, CDR2 YYREEE (reference sequence). In DNA form, the CDR3 reads TGTGCCAGCAGTCGAGAGGGGGCCGTGCGTGAAGCTTTCTTT. Protein product: CASSREGAVREAFF. The full variable domain, completed using reference TRBV5-4 and TRBJ1-1, is ETGVTQSPTHLIKTRGQQVTLRCSSQSGHNTVSWYQQALGQGPQFIFQYYREEENGRGNFPPRFSGLQFPNYSSELNVNALELDDSALYLCASSREGAVREAFFGQGTRLTVV.

The chain couples TRBV5-5 to TRBJ2-1; 8 positions agree with TRBD1. Unmatched junction bases numbered 11, after V lost 4 bases and J lost 8 bases. Germline CDR1 reads SGHKS; CDR2 reads YYEKEE (reference sequence). The CDR3 runs 15 residues. DNA of the CDR3: TGTGCCAGCAGCCGGAGGGACCAACAGGGGGATGAGCAGTTCTTC. Translation: CASSRRDQQGDEQFF. The variable domain in full, completed from reference TRBV5-5 and TRBJ2-1, reads DAGVTQSPTHLIKTRGQQVTLRCSPISGHKSVSWYQQVLGQGPQFIFQYYEKEERGRGNFPDRFSARQFPNYSSELNVNALLLGDSALYLCASSRRDQQGDEQFFGPGTRLTVL.

CDR3 coding DNA: TGTGCCAGCAGTTACTCGAGACAGAGCACAGATACGCAGTATTTT. Amino acids: CASSYSRQSTDTQYF. The genes are TRBV6-5 and TRBJ2-3; the D gene is possibly TRBD1 (5 bases). This CDR3 contains 15 residues. V shed 0 bases and J shed 0 bases, with 7 bases lying between them. The V gene's germline CDR1 is MNHEY and CDR2 SVGAGI.

This clonotype was seen ten or more times. The chain has TRBV7-9 and TRBJ1-2; 7 bases agree with TRBD1. Germline lookup yields CDR1 SEHNR and CDR2 FQNEAQ (reference sequence). Unmatched junction bases numbered 9, after V lost 3 bases and J lost 5 bases. The CDR3 consists of 15 residues. CDR3 in DNA: TGTGCCAGCAGCTTCACGGCGGGACAGCCGTATGGCTACACCTTC. This codes for CASSFTAGQPYGYTF.

The CDR3 nucleotides are TGTGCCAGCTCGCCAGGGGCGCACGGCTACACCTTC. As protein: CASSPGAHGYTF. The V and J genes are TRBV18 and TRBJ1-2, with a possible D match to TRBD1 (6 bases). The CDR3 length is 12 residues. Per the germline V gene, CDR1 is KGHSH and CDR2 is LQKENI. V lost 6 bases, J lost 8 bases, and 13 bases lay in between.

Ten or more counts support this clonotype. The V call is TRBV29-1, the J call TRBJ2-3; D possibly uses TRBD1 or TRBD2 (5 bases each). This CDR3 has 15 residues. CDR1 is SQVTM, CDR2 ANQGSEA, per germline. V was pared by 6 bases and J by 6 bases, with 22 bases between. As DNA, the CDR3 is TGCAGCGTCGTCCCCTGGGGGAAGGAGGATGATACGCAGTATTTT. Residues: CSVVPWGKEDDTQYF.

The rearrangement links TRBV5-1 to TRBJ1-1; 9 positions agree with TRBD1. V shed 4 bases, J shed 0 bases, and the junction held 4 bases outside the gene matches. CDR1 SGHRS and CDR2 YFSETQ come from the germline V gene. This CDR3 is 15 amino acids long. CDR3 region: CASSTGTGMNTEAFF. CDR3 bases: TGCGCCAGCAGCACGGGGACAGGGATGAACACTGAAGCTTTCTTT. The full variable domain, its missing parts supplied by reference TRBV5-1 and TRBJ1-1, is KAGVTQTPRYLIKTRGQQVTLSCSPISGHRSVSWYQQTPGQGLQFLFEYFSETQRNKGNFPGRFSGRQFSNSRSEMNVSTLELGDSALYLCASSTGTGMNTEAFFGQGTRLTVV.

This clonotype was counted ten times or more. The V and J genes are TRBV29-1 and TRBJ1-1; 9 bases are a match to TRBD1. The CDR3 loop spans 14 amino acids. V dropped 4 bases and J dropped 4; count of bases not matched to a gene: 7. CDR1 and CDR2 from the germline V gene are SQVTM and ANQGSEA. The CDR3 coding sequence is TGCAGCGTTGGGGAAGGACAGGGGAGCACTGAAGCTTTCTTT. Translation: CSVGEGQGSTEAFF. Filled out from reference TRBV29-1 and TRBJ1-1, the complete variable domain reads SAVISQKPSRDICQRGTSLTIQCQVDSQVTMMFWYRQQPGQSLTLIATANQGSEATYESGFVIDKFPISRPNLTFSTLTVSNMSPEDSSIYLCSVGEGQGSTEAFFGQGTRLTVV.

This clonotype was found a few times. This chain joins TRBV4-1 and TRBJ2-1; D not resolved. The CDR3 contains 14 residues. Trimming stripped 0 bases from V and 9 bases from J, with 12 bases between. Germline CDR1 reads MGHRA; CDR2 reads YSYEKL. CDR3: CASSQDSPPSEQFF. Written as DNA, the CDR3 is TGCGCCAGCAGCCAAGATTCCCCCCCCAGTGAGCAGTTCTTC.

The sample holds a few counts of this clonotype. The rearrangement joins TRBV3-1 to TRBJ1-2; possibly TRBD1 for D (5 bases). V lost 2 bases and J 6 bases, leaving 10 bases between the germline ends. Germline values: CDR1 LGHDT, CDR2 YNNKEL (reference sequence). The CDR3 covers 13 residues. CDR3 residues: CASSQSGTHGYTF. CDR3 DNA sequence: TGTGCCAGCAGCCAATCAGGGACGCATGGCTACACCTTC.

This clonotype was seen more than once but under ten times. This chain joins TRBV7-2 and TRBJ2-2, with D hard to call. The germline V gene encodes CDR1 SGHTA and CDR2 FQGNSA. This CDR3 region has 13 residues. Trimming shortened V by 6 bases and J by 0 bases, and 5 bases separated the two germline ends. In DNA, the CDR3 is TGTGCCAGCAGAAGGACGAACACCGGGGAGCTGTTTTTT. Translation: CASRRTNTGELFF.

The V and J genes are TRBV18 and TRBJ2-1, with unresolved D. CDR1 and CDR2 from the germline V gene are KGHSH and LQKENI. The CDR3 consists of 14 residues. Trimming stripped 3 bases from V and 2 bases from J, with 8 bases between. The CDR3 region is CASSPMGTYNEQFF. Here the CDR3 DNA reads TGTGCCAGCTCACCTATGGGAACCTACAATGAGCAGTTCTTC.

This clonotype occurred a few times. This chain uses TRBV9 with TRBJ1-5; D possibly corresponds to TRBD1 (6 bases). Trimming stripped 3 bases from V and 0 bases from J, with 10 bases between. The CDR3 is 15 residues long. CDR1 is SGDLS and CDR2 is YYNGEE in the germline V gene. The CDR3 is CASSAGTISNQPQHF. CDR3 in DNA: TGTGCCAGCAGCGCCGGGACAATTAGCAATCAGCCCCAGCATTTT.

This chain links TRBV6-5 with TRBJ2-1; no firm D call. CDR3 size: 12 residues. Germline values: CDR1 MNHEY, CDR2 SVGAGI. V lost 5 bases to trimming and J lost 8 bases, with 10 bases between them. The CDR3 loop reads CASSEGFDEQFF. The CDR3 nucleotides read TGTGCCAGCAGTGAAGGTTTTGATGAGCAGTTCTTC.

This clonotype appeared a few times. CDR3 nucleotides: TGTGCCAGCAGCGTTGTCGGGACTAGATGGACAGATACGCAGTATTTT. This translates into CASSVVGTRWTDTQYF. This sequence joins TRBV14 and TRBJ2-3, with 8 bases identical to TRBD2. The CDR3 runs 16 residues. Germline V gives CDR1 SGHDN, CDR2 FVKESK. The J segment lost 3 bases and the V segment lost 5 bases, leaving 10 bases of the junction unmatched.

The table lists this clonotype with a few counts. This rearrangement joins TRBV5-1 to TRBJ1-1, with 8 bases identical to TRBD1. CDR1 is SGHRS and CDR2 is YFSETQ in the germline V gene. The V and J ends lost 4 bases and 6 bases, in that order; junction bases with no gene match: 8. The length of the CDR3 is 14 residues. In DNA form, the CDR3 reads TGCGCCAGCAGCGTGGACAGGGAATGGGCTGAAGCTTTCTTT. Translating gives CASSVDREWAEAFF.

This clonotype has ten or more counts. The chain carries TRBV29-1 and TRBJ1-4; TRBD1 aligns across 7 bases. This CDR3 spans 15 amino acids. The junction had 12 bases not matched to a gene; V was cut back by 3 bases and J by 8 bases. Germline lookup yields CDR1 SQVTM and CDR2 ANQGSEA. The CDR3 nucleotides read TGCAGCGTTGAGATTACGACAGGGCCGGGGGAAAAACTGTTTTTT. Protein product: CSVEITTGPGEKLFF.

This clonotype has ten or more counts. This sequence joins TRBV6-2 or TRBV6-3 and TRBJ2-5, with 7 bases lining up with TRBD1. The CDR3 totals 13 residues. V shed 7 bases and J 2 bases; nucleotides not matched to a gene: 4. CDR1 and CDR2 (germline): MNHEY, SVGEGT. CDR3: CASKPTGQETQYF. The CDR3 bases are TGTGCCAGCAAACCGACAGGGCAAGAGACCCAGTACTTC.

This clonotype has a count of ten or more. The chain combines TRBV12-3 or TRBV12-4 with TRBJ1-1, with D possibly TRBD1 on 5 matching bases. V was cut by 6 bases and J by 7 bases, with 12 bases left in between. The CDR3 sequence is 12 residues long. The CDR3 here is CASSLGDLEAFF. Written as DNA, the CDR3 is TGTGCCAGCAGCCTTGGGGACCTTGAAGCTTTCTTT.

The chain has TRBV28 and TRBJ2-7, with D possibly matching TRBD2 (6 bases). Germline assignment: CDR1 MDHEN and CDR2 SYDVKM. Trimming stripped 4 bases from V and 3 bases from J, with 19 bases between. The CDR3 is 16 residues long. The CDR3 is CASSYTLFGEDYEQYF. The CDR3 nucleotides read TGTGCCAGCAGTTACACTCTTTTTGGGGAGGACTACGAGCAGTACTTC.

The table lists this clonotype with many counts. The CDR3 sequence is CASSLAGQRDTQYF. CDR3 nucleotide sequence: TGCGCCAGCAGCTTAGCGGGACAAAGGGATACGCAGTATTTT. This chain links TRBV5-1 with TRBJ2-3; TRBD2 is a possible D gene (7 bases). The V and J ends lost 2 bases and 6 bases respectively, with 13 bases between them. The CDR3 spans 14 residues. Germline lookup yields CDR1 SGHRS and CDR2 YFSETQ.